This entry describes one T cell receptor beta chain. The antigen remains unidentified. Time point reported: blood 2 weeks post-SBRT. As for treatment: 15 Gy SBRT to primary tumor, nephrectomy 4 weeks later. This sample is drawn from a study of radiation and T cells in renal cell carcinoma. This table comes from immunoSEQ multiplex PCR, and its TCRdb copy is limited to in-frame clones, with some not included. The table shows some 120,000 clones, with approximately 85% occurring only once. Findings and caveats of the study: Top tumor clonotypes rose in blood 2 weeks post-radiation, then contracted.

The V end lost 5 bases, the J end lost 5 bases, and 6 bases lay between the germline ends. Germline CDR1 and CDR2: SGHTA and FQGNSA. This CDR3 is 11 amino acids long. Material: blood, obtained from a patient whose treatment included radiotherapy and nephrectomy. This TCR came from a man in his fifties with renal cell carcinoma. This rearrangement joins TRBV7-2 to TRBJ2-5; D ambiguous. The chain's CDR3 is CASSAKETQYF. The CDR3 DNA sequence: TGTGCCAGCAGCGCAAAGGAGACCCAGTACTTC.